Listed below are T cell receptor beta chains from one sample, sequenced in a study of blood T cell repertoires in COVID-19. TCRdb keeps only in-frame clones here, not all; method: immunoSEQ multiplex PCR. The profile shows about 200,000 clones, 70% to 90% of them singletons. The sample consisted of peripheral blood. The receptor set was obtained from a woman in her fifties or sixties with active or convalescent COVID-19. Both conserved end residues are part of each CDR3. A D gene is named only where the DNA matches it firmly. Clone size is given for some rows only: seen once, a few or many times, or a class if the clone is expanded.

clone_size d_call j_call v_call cdr3_nt cdr3_aa
. . TRBJ1-4 TRBV9 TGTGCCAGCAGCCTCGACGGAGTTAATGAAAAACTGTTTTTT CASSLDGVNEKLFF
. . TRBJ1-1 TRBV28 TGTGCCAGCAGTTTACGGAACACTGAAGCTTTCTTT CASSLRNTEAFF
. TRBD2 TRBJ2-1 TRBV5-1 TGCGCCAGCAGCTTGGGAGGACTAGCGGGAGGTATGGCGCAGTTCTTC CASSLGGLAGGMAQFF
many . TRBJ1-1 TRBV4-1 TGCGCCAGCAGCCAAGAGCACAGGGACACTGAAGCTTTCTTT CASSQEHRDTEAFF
. TRBD1 TRBJ2-1 TRBV10-2 TGCGCCAGCAGTGATCTCGGGCAGGGGGATGAGCAGTTCTTC CASSDLGQGDEQFF
. . TRBJ2-3 TRBV5-4 TGTGCCAGCAGCTTATGGCTAGCTCGGGGATCAGATACGCAGTATTTT CASSLWLARGSDTQYF
. TRBD1 TRBJ2-5 TRBV5-1 TGCGCCAGCAGCTATGGACAGGTCCGAGAGACCCAGTACTTC CASSYGQVRETQYF
once TRBD1 TRBJ1-6 TRBV6-1 TGTGCCAGCAGTGAACCGGGACAGGGTGGGTCACCCCTCCACTTT CASSEPGQGGSPLHF
. TRBD1 TRBJ2-3 TRBV13 TGTGCCAGCAGCTCACAGGGGAGAAGGGTGAATACGCAGTATTTT CASSSQGRRVNTQYF
. TRBD1 TRBJ1-2 TRBV19 TGTGCCAGTAGTTTAGGGACAGGACTTAACTATGGCTACACCTTC CASSLGTGLNYGYTF
. . TRBJ1-3 TRBV5-4 TGTGCCAGCAGCTTCGGCGCACAGGGCGGAAACACCATATATTTT CASSFGAQGGNTIYF
. . TRBJ1-4 TRBV18 TGTGCCAGCTCACCGAGTCTTAATGAAAAACTGTTTTTT CASSPSLNEKLFF
. TRBD1 TRBJ1-2 TRBV9 TGTGCCAGCAGCCGGAGTCCCGGGACAGGGTCCGACTATGGCTACACCTTC CASSRSPGTGSDYGYTF
. . TRBJ1-1 TRBV19 TGTGCCAGTAGTATTAAATCAGGTGAAGCTTTCTTT CASSIKSGEAFF
. . TRBJ1-5 TRBV28 TGTGCCAGCAGTTTCGCAGGGGCTAAAAGCAATCAGCCCCAGCATTTT CASSFAGAKSNQPQHF
. . TRBJ1-6 TRBV6-1 TGTGCCAGCAGAGAAGGAGAGTATAATTCACCCCTCCACTTT CASREGEYNSPLHF
. . TRBJ2-5 TRBV28 TGTGCCAGCAATCGGGGGACCCAAGAGACCCAGTACTTC CASNRGTQETQYF
few . TRBJ1-2 TRBV5-1 TGCGCCAGCAGCTCGGACTCGGCTTTGGTCTATGGCTACACCTTC CASSSDSALVYGYTF
few . TRBJ1-5 TRBV16 TGTGCCAGCAGCCAATCCCGGCAGGGCCGCAATCAGCCCCAGCATTTT CASSQSRQGRNQPQHF
. . TRBJ2-2 TRBV11-3 TGTGCCAGCAGCTCAGGGAACACCGGGGAGCTGTTTTTT CASSSGNTGELFF
. . TRBJ2-5 TRBV5-1 TGCGCCAGCAGCTTGGGGACAGTAAAAGAGACCCAGTACTTC CASSLGTVKETQYF
. . TRBJ2-7 TRBV5-1 TGCGCCAGCAGCTCCGGTGCGTACGAGCAGTACTTC CASSSGAYEQYF
. . TRBJ1-5 TRBV2 TGTGCCAGCGGGTCCAGGGTGAGTCAGCCCCAGCATTTT CASGSRVSQPQHF
. . TRBJ1-5 TRBV24-1 TGTGCCACCAGTGATTTTCGGCGACAGGATAGCAATCAGCCCCAGCATTTT CATSDFRRQDSNQPQHF
. . TRBJ1-6 TRBV11-2 TGTGCCAGCAGCTCGAGGGTTTCACCCCTCCACTTT CASSSRVSPLHF
. TRBD1 TRBJ1-2 TRBV7-9 TGTGCCAGCAGCCCCCGGACAGGGGCTAACTATGGCTACACCTTC CASSPRTGANYGYTF
. TRBD1 TRBJ1-1 TRBV7-8 TGTGCCAGCAGCGAACGGACAGGGGTCTACACTGAAGCTTTCTTT CASSERTGVYTEAFF
. . TRBJ1-2 TRBV5-1 TGCGCCAGCAGCCAGGGCGGGGAAGACGGCTATGGCTACACCTTC CASSQGGEDGYGYTF
. . TRBJ1-2 TRBV5-1 TGCGCCAGCAGCTTGGGGCGGGGGGCCAACTATGGCTACACCTTC CASSLGRGANYGYTF
. . TRBJ1-1 TRBV20-1 TGCAGTGCTAGACCCTCCCGGGAAGCTTTCTTT CSARPSREAFF
once . TRBJ1-2 TRBV12-3/TRBV12-4 TGTGCCAGCAGTTTACAGGCTAACTATGGCTACACCTTC CASSLQANYGYTF
. . TRBJ2-2 TRBV5-1 TGCGCCAGCAGCTTGGGGGCTAACACCGGGGAGCTGTTTTTT CASSLGANTGELFF
. TRBD1 TRBJ2-5 TRBV12-3/TRBV12-4 TGTGCCAGCAGTCCGAGACAGGGAGCGACCCAGTACTTC CASSPRQGATQYF
. TRBD2 TRBJ2-1 TRBV18 TGTGCCAGCTCACCAGGTCTCGCGGGAGGAGGAGATGAGCAGTTCTTC CASSPGLAGGGDEQFF
. . TRBJ1-2 TRBV19 TGTGCCAGTAGTAGCACGCGGGGACCGGGGAATGGCTACACCTTC CASSSTRGPGNGYTF
. . TRBJ2-7 TRBV28 TGTGCCAGCGGGACAACCTACGAGCAGTACTTC CASGTTYEQYF
many TRBD2 TRBJ2-7 TRBV2 TGTGCCAGCAGTGAAGAGGCGGGAGGGCCCTACGAGCAGTACTTC CASSEEAGGPYEQYF
. . TRBJ1-1 TRBV6-5 TGTGCCAGCAGTTACCGTGACTCGCAAGCTTTCTTT CASSYRDSQAFF
. . TRBJ2-2 TRBV5-1 TGCGCCAGCAGCTTCCGCCAGGCCGCGAACACCGGGGAGCTGTTTTTT CASSFRQAANTGELFF
. TRBD1 TRBJ1-6 TRBV2 TGTGCCAGCAGCACTACAGGGGTCAGCGATTCACCCCTCCACTTT CASSTTGVSDSPLHF
. . TRBJ2-3 TRBV1 TGCACCAGCAGCCTCGAAAGTCCTATCCCGAGCACAGATACGCAGTATTTT CTSSLESPIPSTDTQYF
. . TRBJ2-7 TRBV7-9 TGTGCCAGCAGCTTAGCGGGGGCCCCCTACGAGCAGTACTTC CASSLAGAPYEQYF
. . TRBJ2-1 TRBV18 TGTGCCAGCTCACCTCCACAGGGTCTGTCTAGCAATGAGCAGTTCTTC CASSPPQGLSSNEQFF